The text below deals with one TCR beta chain. The sample originates from a study of blood T cell repertoires in COVID-19. Study overall: PBMCs, B-cell-depleted T cells, or T cells were the source of the cDNA or gDNA that made up the material.

Seattle researchers signed up patients amid active infection and tracked them longitudinally. The germline V gene has CDR1 MNHNS and CDR2 SASEGT. The CDR3 is made up of 14 amino acids. V was shortened by 6 bases and J by 1 base, with 13 bases between the two germline ends. Original analysis: Researchers report that nucleated cell counts were estimated from reference gene primer amplification. The data were produced by immunoSEQ multiplex PCR, yet TCRdb's version contains in-frame clones alone and is incomplete. V and J calls plus clone size are reproduced from that table; the DNA served to infer D and trimming. Among about 370,000 clones, 80% to 90% were seen once, and the ten largest hold less than 3.5%.

The sequence came from a woman aged 25 to 39 with COVID-19, enrolled during active disease. The chain combines TRBV6-1 with TRBJ2-7; TRBD2 might be the D (6 bases). The sequenced material came from peripheral blood. CDR3 amino acids: CASSPVGTSYEQYF. DNA for the CDR3: TGTGCCAGCAGCCCCGTCGGGACTTCCTACGAGCAGTACTTC.